The following is a T cell receptor beta chain sequence with its context. As yet, its antigen is unknown. The sample belongs to a study of T-cell memory formation after mild COVID-19. V was shortened by 5 bases and J by 1 base, with 14 bases between the two germline ends. This CDR3 has 15 amino acids. The germline gives CDR1 MNHEY, CDR2 SMNVEV (reference sequence). Study conclusions and caveats: CD4/CD8 balance characterized clones contracting day 15 to 85, and CD4+ skew characterized later expanders.

TCRdb reanalysed the 5' RACE reads using MiXCR and keeps one entry per CDR3 protein. Of about 610,000 distinct CDR3 sequences listed, 15% to 20% are singletons. V and J are TRBV27 and TRBJ1-1; tentatively, D is TRBD1 (6 bases). Sequenced: PBMCs or a T cell subset sorted from them (not recorded which). This clonotype originated in an adult woman who had mild COVID-19 (a few samples of this study predate the infection). Cell type and time point are not known. CDR3 nucleotides: TGTGCCAGCAGTGATATCCAGGGGCCGAACACTGAAGCTTTCTTT. Amino acids: CASSDIQGPNTEAFF.